Presented here are 28 T cell receptor beta chains from one specimen sequenced in a study of PD-1 blockade in classical Hodgkin lymphoma. Documented time point: cycle 4 day 1 (C4D1), after less than 7 weeks of nivolumab. All trial patients relapsed after autologous stem cell transplantation. Clones were sequenced by immunoSEQ multiplex PCR, and TCRdb holds only the in-frame ones, with some missing. The sample lists roughly 36,000 clones; over 70% were seen once. The sample was peripheral blood mononuclear cells (PBMCs), taken before the fourth cycle of nivolumab. Receptors originate from a human donor with classical Hodgkin lymphoma.

The genes are TRBV5-6 and TRBJ1-4; TRBD1 aligns across 7 bases. V lost 2 bases, J lost 2 bases, and 3 bases stayed unmatched. Germline V CDR1 and CDR2: SGHDT, YYEEEE. CDR3 length: 15 amino acids. This chain's CDR3 is CASSFLQGTNEKLFF. CDR3 coding DNA: TGTGCCAGCAGCTTTTTACAGGGGACTAATGAAAAACTGTTTTTT.

This clone was counted between two and nine times. The chain employs TRBV29-1 and TRBJ2-2, with 7 bases aligning to TRBD2. V lost 6 bases, J lost 2 bases, and 12 bases stayed unmatched. Germline lookup yields CDR1 SQVTM and CDR2 ANQGSEA. The CDR3 extends over 16 amino acids. The CDR3 DNA follows: TGCAGCGTCCCGTATGGGGGGGGAGTAAACACCGGGGAGCTGTTTTTT. This gives the protein CSVPYGGGVNTGELFF.

This sequence joins TRBV11-3 and TRBJ2-2; tentatively, D is TRBD1 (6 bases). The CDR3 loop spans 17 amino acids. V lost 0 bases and J lost 5, with 16 bases in between. Looked up from germline, CDR1 is SGHNT and CDR2 is YENEEA. CDR3: CASSLDPGASGTGELFF. Written as DNA, the CDR3 is TGTGCCAGCAGCTTAGATCCAGGGGCTTCGGGGACCGGGGAGCTGTTTTTT. The full variable domain, its missing parts supplied by reference TRBV11-3 and TRBJ2-2, is EAGVVQSPRYKIIEKKQPVAFWCNPISGHNTLYWYLQNLGQGPELLIRYENEEAVDDSQLPKDRFSAERLKGVDSTLKIQPAELGDSAVYLCASSLDPGASGTGELFFGEGSRLTVL.

This rearrangement joins TRBV28 to TRBJ1-1; tentative D call: TRBD1 (6 bases). The CDR3 consists of 14 residues. The V and J ends lost 3 bases and 4 bases respectively, with 12 bases between them. Germline V gene lookup returns CDR1 MDHEN and CDR2 SYDVKM. CDR3 bases: TGTGCCAGCAGTTTGGGAAGGGGGTCCACTGAAGCTTTCTTT. Residues: CASSLGRGSTEAFF.

This sequence joins TRBV4-3 and TRBJ1-4; D gene uncertain. Germline V gives CDR1 LGHNA, CDR2 YSLEER. This CDR3 spans 13 amino acids. V lost 2 bases and J lost 8, with 9 bases in between. For the CDR3, the DNA is TGCGCCAGCAGCCAAACAATTGGGGAAAAACTGTTTTTT. Translating gives CASSQTIGEKLFF.

This chain links TRBV5-1 with TRBJ2-3; 9 nucleotides align to TRBD2. Germline CDR1 is SGHRS and CDR2 is YFSETQ. The ends lost 4 bases at V and 6 bases at J; junction bases unmatched: 15. CDR3 size: 17 residues. The chain's CDR3 is CASSLLVGSGGSDTQYF. The CDR3 region has the DNA TGCGCCAGCAGCCTACTCGTAGGTAGCGGGGGTTCCGATACGCAGTATTTT.

The chain is built from TRBV6-5 and TRBJ1-5, with no clear D. V was pared by 5 bases and J by 2 bases, with 10 bases between. This CDR3 spans 14 amino acids. Germline V lookup: CDR1 MNHEY, CDR2 SVGAGI. Here the CDR3 DNA reads TGTGCCAGCAGTCCGGCCCCGGGCAATCAGCCCCAGCATTTT. Translation: CASSPAPGNQPQHF.

V usage is TRBV2 and J usage is TRBJ1-2; D unclear. The germline V gene has CDR1 SNHLY and CDR2 FYNNEI. Trimming left V 6 bases short and J 3 bases short, with 14 bases between. The length of the CDR3 is 14 residues. CDR3 in DNA: TGTGCCAGCAGCCCACATGCGGTTGACTATGGCTACACCTTC. Its protein is CASSPHAVDYGYTF.

The CDR3 DNA sequence: TGTGCCATCAGCCCTTCAATCCCCCCGCCGATTCAGTACTTC. As protein: CAISPSIPPPIQYF. The chain links TRBV10-3 to TRBJ2-4; D is ambiguous. CDR3 length: 14 amino acids. V lost 6 bases and J lost 10, with 19 bases in between. The germline gives CDR1 ENHRY, CDR2 SYGVKD.

This clone was recorded once. The J gene is TRBJ2-7, the V gene TRBV27; a possible D gene is TRBD1 (5 bases). Trimming took 3 bases from V and 2 from J, leaving 14 bases between them. The CDR3 extends over 15 amino acids. The germline CDR1 and CDR2 sequences are MNHEY and SMNVEV (reference sequence). The CDR3 nucleotides read TGTGCCAGCAGTTTCGACAGTCCCCCCCCCTACGAGCAGTACTTC. Translation: CASSFDSPPPYEQYF.

V usage is TRBV11-2 and J usage is TRBJ2-7, with D perhaps matching TRBD2 (6 bases). Germline loops: CDR1 SGHAT, CDR2 FQNNGV. V was pared by 5 bases and J by 2 bases, with 13 bases between. The CDR3 spans 14 residues. CDR3 nucleotide sequence: TGTGCCAGCAGCCTGGGACTCTCTACCTACGAGCAGTACTTC. This translates into CASSLGLSTYEQYF.

This clone was recorded a few times. The V gene is TRBV7-2, the J gene TRBJ2-3; D might be TRBD2 (6 bases). The CDR3 length is 17 residues. Trimming took 3 bases from V and 5 from J, leaving 21 bases between them. The V gene's germline CDR1 is SGHTA and CDR2 FQGNSA. CDR3 in amino acids: CASSFSVPGTLGDTQYF. CDR3 sequence (DNA): TGTGCCAGCAGCTTTTCGGTACCCGGGACTTTGGGAGATACGCAGTATTTT.

V usage is TRBV5-4 and J usage is TRBJ2-1, with 8 positions matching TRBD1. From germline, CDR1 is SGHNT and CDR2 YYREEE (reference sequence). Trimming at V came to 4 bases and at J to 5 bases, leaving 11 bases not matched to a gene. The CDR3 has 16 amino acids. The CDR3 reads CASSATRQGIHNEQFF. DNA of the CDR3: TGTGCCAGCAGCGCAACCAGACAGGGGATCCACAATGAGCAGTTCTTC.

Only one count was recorded for this clone. The CDR3 sequence is CAISDRESNQPQHF. DNA for the CDR3: TGTGCCATCAGTGACAGGGAGAGCAATCAGCCCCAGCATTTT. J is TRBJ1-5 and V is TRBV10-3, with D perhaps matching TRBD1 (5 bases). There are 14 residues in the CDR3. The germline V gene has CDR1 ENHRY and CDR2 SYGVKD. The V end lost 3 bases, the J end lost 1 base, and 7 bases lay between the germline ends.

The chain couples TRBV6-6 to TRBJ1-5, with 9 positions matching TRBD1. V trimming: 5 bases; J trimming: 6 bases; junction bases outside the gene matches: 8. There are 15 residues in the CDR3. Looked up from germline, CDR1 is MNHNY and CDR2 is SVGAGI (reference sequence). The CDR3 coding sequence is TGTGCCAGCAGTACGCGACAGGGGGGCGGTCAGCCCCAGCATTTT. This encodes CASSTRQGGGQPQHF.

By frequency in the sample, this clone is medium-sized (0.01 to 0.1%). The chain combines TRBV4-2 with TRBJ2-2; D remains unclear. There are 17 residues in the CDR3. Germline lookup yields CDR1 LGHNA and CDR2 YNFKEQ. V was cut by 0 bases and J by 3 bases, with 14 bases left in between. DNA of the CDR3: TGTGCCAGCAGCCAAGAGGCGTCGGCGGCATACACCGGGGAGCTGTTTTTT. This gives the protein CASSQEASAAYTGELFF.

The rearrangement links TRBV2 to TRBJ2-7; possible D gene TRBD2, 7 bases. This CDR3 contains 14 residues. The germline CDR1 and CDR2 sequences are SNHLY and FYNNEI. Trimming left V 4 bases short and J 0 bases short, with 10 bases between. CDR3 nucleotides: TGTGCCAGCAGTGCGCGGGGGCACTCCTACGAGCAGTACTTC. Residues: CASSARGHSYEQYF. The variable domain in full, with the rest retrieved from reference TRBV2 and TRBJ2-7, is EPEVTQTPSHQVTQMGQEVILRCVPISNHLYFYWYRQILGQKVEFLVSFYNNEISEKSEIFDDQFSVERPDGSNFTLKIRSTKLEDSAMYFCASSARGHSYEQYFGPGTRLTVT.

V is TRBV6-1 and J is TRBJ2-1; 10 nucleotides match TRBD1. The CDR3 spans 13 residues. The V gene's germline CDR1 is MNHNS and CDR2 SASEGT. V was pared by 5 bases and J by 8 bases, with 3 bases of the junction left unmatched. The chain's CDR3 is CASSRQGAYEQFF. For the CDR3, the DNA is TGTGCCAGCAGTAGACAGGGGGCATATGAGCAGTTCTTC.

V gene TRBV6-5 combines with J gene TRBJ1-6, with D possibly TRBD1 on 5 matching bases. Germline assignment: CDR1 MNHEY and CDR2 SVGAGI. Trimming removed 7 bases from V and 6 bases from J, with 13 bases in between. This CDR3 has 14 amino acids. CDR3 sequence (DNA): TGTGCCAGCATTTTCGGGACTCCTAATTCACCCCTCCACTTT. This sequence encodes CASIFGTPNSPLHF.

The chain joins TRBV5-1 to TRBJ2-7; possibly TRBD2 for D (7 bases). CDR1 is SGHRS and CDR2 is YFSETQ in the germline V gene. The CDR3 extends over 13 amino acids. The V and J ends lost 4 bases and 2 bases respectively, with 10 bases between them. In DNA form, the CDR3 reads TGCGCCAGCAGCCTGGGGGGGCCCTACGAGCAGTACTTC. Translated: CASSLGGPYEQYF.

This chain uses TRBV28 with TRBJ2-1, with 9 bases aligning to TRBD2. The CDR3 length is 12 residues. V lost 5 bases to trimming and J lost 12 bases; unmatched junction nucleotides: 5. Germline assignment: CDR1 MDHEN and CDR2 SYDVKM. DNA for the CDR3: TGTGCCAGCAGTACTGGGACTAGCAGGCAGTTCTTC. Its protein is CASSTGTSRQFF.

The chain is built from TRBV4-3 and TRBJ2-7; TRBD2 is a possible D gene (5 bases). Per germline, CDR1 LGHNA and CDR2 YSLEER. V lost 2 bases and J 5 bases, leaving 13 bases between the germline ends. There are 14 residues in the CDR3. For the CDR3, the DNA is TGCGCCAGCAGCCAAACTACTAGTAACCACGAGCAGTACTTC. Residues: CASSQTTSNHEQYF.

The chain employs TRBV6-5 and TRBJ2-7; D ambiguous. V was clipped by 0 bases and J by 3 bases, with 12 bases between them. Germline assignment: CDR1 MNHEY and CDR2 SVGAGI. The CDR3 consists of 15 residues. The CDR3 DNA reads TGTGCCAGCAGTTACTCGTTTACCTCCGGCTACGAGCAGTACTTC. Residues: CASSYSFTSGYEQYF.

This chain joins TRBV6-5 and TRBJ1-2; a weak D match, TRBD1 (5 bases). This CDR3 contains 14 residues. V was shortened by 5 bases and J by 4 bases, with 14 bases between the two germline ends. Germline-derived CDR1 and CDR2 are MNHEY and SVGAGI. Here the CDR3 reads CASSGTPGTYGYTF. In nucleotides, the CDR3 is TGTGCCAGCAGTGGGACCCCCGGGACCTATGGCTACACCTTC.

The chain has TRBV7-2 and TRBJ2-5, with no clear D. V was pared by 0 bases and J by 5 bases, with 7 bases between. The germline CDR1 and CDR2 sequences are SGHTA and FQGNSA. The CDR3 is 13 residues long. This CDR3 is CASSLARRETQYF. In DNA, the CDR3 is TGTGCCAGCAGCTTAGCGCGGCGGGAGACCCAGTACTTC.

This chain uses TRBV29-1 with TRBJ1-2; 7 bases align to TRBD1. Unmatched junction bases numbered 7, after V lost 6 bases and J lost 6 bases. Germline CDR1 and CDR2: SQVTM and ANQGSEA. The CDR3 is 12 amino acids. This chain's CDR3 is CSVQLGGHGYTF. CDR3 in DNA: TGCAGCGTCCAGTTAGGGGGCCATGGCTACACCTTC. The full variable domain, its missing parts supplied by reference TRBV29-1 and TRBJ1-2, is SAVISQKPSRDICQRGTSLTIQCQVDSQVTMMFWYRQQPGQSLTLIATANQGSEATYESGFVIDKFPISRPNLTFSTLTVSNMSPEDSSIYLCSVQLGGHGYTFGSGTRLTVV.

The V call is TRBV7-2, the J call TRBJ2-7, with D possibly being TRBD1 (6 bases). Trimming took 0 bases from V and 5 from J, leaving 17 bases between them. Germline CDR1 is SGHTA and CDR2 is FQGNSA. The CDR3 has 16 residues. The CDR3 DNA follows: TGTGCCAGCAGCTTAGCCAGGACAGCTCTGTCCAACGAGCAGTACTTC. Amino acid sequence: CASSLARTALSNEQYF.

This chain links TRBV6-4 with TRBJ2-6; no firm D call. CDR1 MRHNA and CDR2 SNTAGT come from the germline V gene. Trimming took 4 bases from V and 5 from J, leaving 21 bases between them. The CDR3 spans 18 residues. As DNA, the CDR3 is TGTGCCAGCAGTGTACGCGGCTCACGACAAAGTCGGGCCAACGTCCTGACTTTC. It codes for CASSVRGSRQSRANVLTF.